This entry lists 2 T cell receptor beta chains sequenced from one sample in a study of cytomegalovirus exposure and HLA in healthy donors. PCR amplification relied on 60 Vbeta primers (plus 13 Jbeta primers). Assay used: immunoSEQ multiplex PCR; TCRdb lists only in-frame clones, some missing. In the table there are about 210,000 clones, around nine tenths of which are singletons. The sample taken for sequencing was PBMCs. Receptors originate from a woman in her thirties in good health and CMV-seronegative.

The V gene is TRBV7-8, the J gene TRBJ2-7, with TRBD2 identical over 8 bases. CDR1 is SGHVS, CDR2 FQNEAQ, per germline. The CDR3 runs to 15 residues. The ends lost 4 bases at V and 5 bases at J; junction bases unmatched: 10. CDR3 sequence reads: CASSSKGGRFDEQYF. The CDR3 nucleotides are TGTGCCAGCAGCTCAAAGGGCGGGAGGTTCGACGAGCAGTACTTC.

The chain links TRBV19 to TRBJ1-2; D not certain. Trimming pared 4 bases from V and 9 bases from J, leaving 12 bases between. Germline values: CDR1 LNHDA, CDR2 SQIVND (reference sequence). CDR3 length: 12 residues. Here the CDR3 DNA reads TGTGCCAGTAGTACCGCTCGGGGAAGCTACACCTTC. It yields the protein CASSTARGSYTF. The complete variable domain, with remaining parts taken from reference TRBV19 and TRBJ1-2, reads DGGITQSPKYLFRKEGQNVTLSCEQNLNHDAMYWYRQDPGQGLRLIYYSQIVNDFQKGDIAEGYSVSREKKESFPLTVTSAQKNPTAFYLCASSTARGSYTFGSGTRLTVV.